These T cell receptor beta chains were read from a single sample in a study of T cell responses to AZD1222 COVID-19 vaccine. Sequencing used immunoSEQ multiplex PCR; TCRdb keeps in-frame clones, though not all of them. The sample has 140,000 to 150,000 clones; roughly 92% are singletons. The input for sequencing was peripheral blood, taken on day 0 of AZD1222 vaccination. Receptors were obtained from an adult in good health. Both conserved end residues are part of each CDR3.

>TRBJ2-7|TRBV6-2/TRBV6-3
CASRYASPYPSGRRSEQYF
>TRBJ1-5|TRBV28
CASSSLPGLQPQHF
>TRBJ2-3|TRBV20-1
CSASGPLGVSTDTQYF
>TRBJ2-7|TRBV4-1
CASSQGRGQVSYEQYF
>TRBJ2-3|TRBV27
CASSLRTVTDTQYF
>TRBJ1-3|TRBV3-1/TRBV3-2
CASSPSSGNTIYF
>TRBJ2-7|TRBV28
CASSFKTGYEQYF
>TRBJ1-4|TRBV5-1
CASSLEDEKLFF
>TRBJ2-1|TRBV5-1
CASSPRDRGWGETLGLSYNEQFF
>TRBJ1-3|TRBV5-1
CASSLEALYGNTIYF
>TRBJ1-4|TRBV6-5
CASSPRTAINEKLFF
>TRBJ2-7|TRBV6-5
CASRKTGDYEQYF
>TRBJ2-1|TRBV18
CASSASYNEQFF
>TRBJ2-3|TRBV5-1
CASRAGLGTDTQYF
>TRBJ1-6|TRBV3-1/TRBV3-2
CASTPGSGPLHF
>TRBJ1-2|TRBV27
CASTPSGQNYGYTF
>TRBJ1-4|TRBV5-4
CASSPDREKLFF
>TRBJ2-7|TRBV2
CAGRPQGGGSPYF
>TRBJ2-2|TRBV7-9
CASSLRSGRRNTGELFF
>TRBJ1-1|TRBV5-6
CASSQGEGKAFF
>TRBJ2-1|TRBV19
CASSHGDFSGRVNEQFF
>TRBJ2-7|TRBV30
CAWSVPSGTYEQYF
>TRBJ1-2|TRBV5-5
CASSLVTGSPDYGYTF
>TRBJ2-5|TRBV6-5
CASIHPAGGETQYF
>TRBJ2-7|TRBV10-3
CAISESKSGPPYEQYF
>TRBJ1-5|TRBV4-1
CASSQDESYEQPQHF
>TRBJ1-5|TRBV5-1
CASSRGDRTNQPQHF
>TRBJ2-7|TRBV21-1
CASSNLVPNHFTPPYEQYF
>TRBJ1-1|TRBV6-5
CASSYDNEAFF
>TRBJ1-5|TRBV5-5
CASSSVATGVWNQPQHF
>TRBJ1-1|TRBV23-1
CASSQSAKPPGRPAGTEAFF
>TRBJ2-2|TRBV5-6
CASSTGGAPNTGELFF
>TRBJ1-1|TRBV5-4
CASRLTAQGIGTEAFF
>TRBJ1-4|TRBV7-9
CASSLGQGDEKLFF
>TRBJ2-1|TRBV27
CASSLLGGLLTGEQFF
>TRBJ2-7|TRBV4-1
CASSPSGGRGTYEQYF
>TRBJ2-2|TRBV6-4
CASETFGIGELFF